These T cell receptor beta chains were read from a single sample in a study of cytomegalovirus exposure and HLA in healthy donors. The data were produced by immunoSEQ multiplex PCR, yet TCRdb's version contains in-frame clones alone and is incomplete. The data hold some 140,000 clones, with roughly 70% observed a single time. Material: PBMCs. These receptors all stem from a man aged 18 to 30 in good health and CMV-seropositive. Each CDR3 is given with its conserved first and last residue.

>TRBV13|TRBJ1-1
CASSLTAKNTEAFF
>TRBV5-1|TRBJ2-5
CASSPLAKETQYF
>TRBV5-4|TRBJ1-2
CASSSPGQGAGGYTF
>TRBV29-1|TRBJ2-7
CSAVPTGSPLYEQYF
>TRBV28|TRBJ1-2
CASSLGGRYTF
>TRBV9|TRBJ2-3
CASSAPGVTDTQYF
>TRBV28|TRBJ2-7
CASSFTTGVYEQYF
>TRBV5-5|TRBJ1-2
CASSSQANYGYTF
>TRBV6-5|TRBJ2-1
CASNPAGDNEQFF
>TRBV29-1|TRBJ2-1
CSVEDRASGRNLEQFF
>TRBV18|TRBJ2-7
CASSMSGRAHEQYF
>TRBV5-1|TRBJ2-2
CATKLNTGELFF
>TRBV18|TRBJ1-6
CASSPPDRGESPLHF
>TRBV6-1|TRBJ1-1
CASRAGSATEAFF
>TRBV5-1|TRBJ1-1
CASSLETGITEAFF
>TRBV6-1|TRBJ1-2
CASRPIQTGPGYTF
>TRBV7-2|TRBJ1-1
CASSLGQGAVRAFF
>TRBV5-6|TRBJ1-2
CASSLDRDYGYTF
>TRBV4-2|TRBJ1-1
CASSQEGSGGRGEAFF
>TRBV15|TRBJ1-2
CATSRDRGGGGGYTF
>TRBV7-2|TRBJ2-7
CASSLASIYEQYF
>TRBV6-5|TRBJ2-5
CASSYNSAGSEETQYF
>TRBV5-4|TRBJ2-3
CASSLGTSGPTQYF
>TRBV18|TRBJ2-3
CASSPGTGYTDTQYF